This passage covers 32 T cell receptor beta chains from one sample sequenced in a study of blood T cell repertoires in COVID-19 (TCRdb year 2020). Library preparation used the immunoSEQ multiplex PCR assay. TCRdb limited this immuneACCESS table to in-frame rearrangements with V and J called. A share of clones is missing; checked studies link under half to unresolved V genes, and the rest is unexplained. In all, the sample holds hundreds of thousands of clones, and under 90% of those were seen once. Clones ranked in the top ten supply roughly 5.2% of the sample. The source material was PBMCs or T cells enriched from blood (not recorded which). All receptors derive from a man aged 55 to 69 who had recovered from COVID-19.

V gene TRBV10-3 combines with J gene TRBJ1-6; D perhaps matches TRBD1 (5 bases). There are 12 residues in the CDR3. The germline V gene has CDR1 ENHRY and CDR2 SYGVKD. V shed 6 bases and J shed 8 bases, with 8 bases lying between them. For the CDR3, the DNA is TGTGCCATCAGAGACAGCGATTCACCCCTCCACTTT. It translates to CAIRDSDSPLHF.

This chain connects TRBV15 to TRBJ1-1; D might be TRBD1 (6 bases). CDR3 length: 16 residues. Germline V gene sequence: CDR1 LNHNV, CDR2 YYDKDF (reference sequence). Trimming shortened V by 0 bases and J by 1 base, and 12 bases separated the two germline ends. This CDR3 is CATSRDPPGENTEAFF. CDR3 coding DNA: TGTGCCACCAGCAGAGATCCCCCAGGGGAGAACACTGAAGCTTTCTTT.

J is TRBJ1-1 and V is TRBV21-1. TRBV21-1 is classified as a pseudogene. This CDR3 has 15 residues. CDR3: CASSKSYREGTEAFF. The CDR3 region has the DNA TGTGCCAGCAGCAAATCGTACAGGGAGGGCACTGAAGCTTTCTTT.

CDR3 amino acids: CASSVTETEAFF. DNA of the CDR3: TGTGCCAGCAGTGTAACGGAGACTGAAGCTTTCTTT. V is TRBV2 and J is TRBJ1-1; D is ambiguous. Germline lookup yields CDR1 SNHLY and CDR2 FYNNEI. The CDR3 length is 12 residues. With 4 bases removed from V and 5 bases from J, the gap between germline ends came to 8 bases.

This chain connects TRBV7-2 to TRBJ2-1, with D perhaps TRBD1 (6 bases). V was clipped by 1 base and J by 1 base, with 8 bases between them. CDR1 is SGHTA, CDR2 FQGNSA, per germline. This CDR3 spans 15 amino acids. The CDR3 DNA is TGTGCCAGCAGCTTAGTTAGGGGGTCCTACAATGAGCAGTTCTTC. This sequence encodes CASSLVRGSYNEQFF.

The chain couples TRBV28 to TRBJ1-6; D not resolved. V was pared by 5 bases and J by 4 bases, with 6 bases between. The CDR3 sequence is 13 residues long. Germline values: CDR1 MDHEN, CDR2 SYDVKM. The CDR3 region is CASSITYNSPLHF. The CDR3 nucleotides read TGTGCCAGCAGTATTACTTATAATTCACCCCTCCACTTT.

This chain joins TRBV7-2 and TRBJ2-3; TRBD2 matches 9 bases. V shed 5 bases and J 8 bases; nucleotides not matched to a gene: 11. This CDR3 has 15 amino acids. The germline V gene has CDR1 SGHTA and CDR2 FQGNSA. In DNA, the CDR3 is TGTGCCAGCAGCCAAGGGGCGGGAGGGCCGGGTACGCAGTATTTT. It translates to CASSQGAGGPGTQYF.

This clone has just one count. The J gene is TRBJ2-7, the V gene TRBV29-1, with TRBD1 matching over 8 bases. The CDR3 extends over 13 amino acids. Trimming removed 4 bases from V and 4 bases from J; junction bases left unmatched: 6. Germline V gives CDR1 SQVTM, CDR2 ANQGSEA. The CDR3 loop is CSVVDRAAYEQYF. The CDR3 bases are TGCAGCGTTGTGGACAGGGCGGCATACGAGCAGTACTTC.

CDR3 region: CASSQYPGQSTGELFF. The CDR3 DNA follows: TGCGCCAGCAGCCAGTACCCGGGACAAAGCACCGGGGAGCTGTTTTTT. The V gene is TRBV4-3, the J gene TRBJ2-2; D is perhaps TRBD1 (6 bases). V was pared by 3 bases and J by 4 bases, with 15 bases between. Germline loops: CDR1 LGHNA, CDR2 YSLEER. The CDR3 length is 16 residues.

The chain joins TRBV14 to TRBJ1-1; possibly TRBD1 for D (6 bases). The V end lost 5 bases, the J end lost 4 bases, and 11 bases lay between the germline ends. The V gene's germline CDR1 is SGHDN and CDR2 FVKESK. This CDR3 is 13 amino acids long. The CDR3 loop reads CASSVQGFTEAFF. The CDR3 coding sequence is TGTGCCAGCAGCGTACAGGGTTTCACTGAAGCTTTCTTT. The variable domain in full, completed from reference TRBV14 and TRBJ1-1, reads EAGVTQFPSHSVIEKGQTVTLRCDPISGHDNLYWYRRVMGKEIKFLLHFVKESKQDESGMPNNRFLAERTGGTYSTLKVQPAELEDSGVYFCASSVQGFTEAFFGQGTRLTVV.

The V gene is TRBV7-2, the J gene TRBJ1-1, with 9 bases matching TRBD1. The CDR3 has 17 residues. V shed 5 bases, J shed 0 bases, and the junction held 10 bases outside the gene matches. CDR1 is SGHTA, CDR2 FQGNSA, per germline. CDR3 coding DNA: TGTGCCAGCAGCCGGGGAGGGACAGGGAATATGAACACTGAAGCTTTCTTT. Protein: CASSRGGTGNMNTEAFF.

V and J are TRBV7-9 and TRBJ2-7; 9 nucleotides agree with TRBD1. V gave up 6 bases and J gave up 1 base; unmatched junction bases: 10. The germline CDR1 and CDR2 sequences are SEHNR and FQNEAQ (reference sequence). The CDR3 sequence is 16 residues long. DNA for the CDR3: TGTGCCAGCAGGCGAACATCGGACAGGGGATCCTACGAGCAGTACTTC. Translated: CASRRTSDRGSYEQYF.

This clone has just a few counts. The genes are TRBV29-1 and TRBJ1-2; D not resolved. The length of the CDR3 is 12 residues. Per germline, CDR1 SQVTM and CDR2 ANQGSEA. With 1 base removed from V and 7 bases from J, the gap between germline ends came to 10 bases. The CDR3 reads CSVEGRVGGYTF. The CDR3 nucleotides are TGCAGCGTTGAAGGGAGGGTTGGTGGCTACACCTTC.

The chain couples TRBV6-5 to TRBJ1-6; TRBD1 agrees at 9 bases. The germline V gene has CDR1 MNHEY and CDR2 SVGAGI. With V trimmed by 5 bases and J by 7 bases, 6 bases remained unmatched. The CDR3 is made up of 15 amino acids. The CDR3 DNA follows: TGTGCCAGCAGTCCCGGACAGGGGCACAATTCACCCCTCCACTTT. Encoded protein: CASSPGQGHNSPLHF.

The chain uses TRBV7-9 and TRBJ1-5, with a weak D call TRBD1 (6 bases). Deletions cut 3 bases from V and 5 bases from J, with 14 bases between. Per the germline V gene, CDR1 is SEHNR and CDR2 is FQNEAQ (reference sequence). CDR3 size: 15 residues. In DNA, the CDR3 is TGTGCCAGCAGCTTCTATTCAGGGGTTCATCAGCCCCAGCATTTT. It yields the protein CASSFYSGVHQPQHF.

This sequence joins TRBV5-1 and TRBJ2-6; D perhaps matches TRBD2 (6 bases). Germline V gene sequence: CDR1 SGHRS, CDR2 YFSETQ. The CDR3 is 15 amino acids. The V gene lost 3 bases and the J gene lost 1 base, with 8 bases spanning the gap. CDR3 DNA sequence: TGCGCCAGCAGCTCCCTAGCGTCTGGGGCCAACGTCCTGACTTTC. Encoded protein: CASSSLASGANVLTF.

There are a few counts of this clone. One junction end does not reproduce the germline sequence, and a read error may be involved. The J gene is TRBJ1-1, the V gene TRBV6-2 or TRBV6-3; D gene unclear. Per germline, CDR1 MNHEY and CDR2 SVGEGT. The CDR3 sequence is 13 residues long. CDR3 DNA sequence: TGTGCCAGCAGCTACTACGGGGACACTGAAGCTTTCTTT. Translated: CASSYYGDTEAFF.

The chain couples TRBV29-1 to TRBJ2-5; TRBD1 is a possible D gene (6 bases). The CDR3 sequence is 15 residues long. The V gene lost 1 base and the J gene lost 5 bases, with 17 bases spanning the gap. Germline lookup yields CDR1 SQVTM and CDR2 ANQGSEA. The CDR3 protein is CSVEGVTGIRETQYF. DNA of the CDR3: TGCAGCGTTGAAGGTGTGACAGGAATACGGGAGACCCAGTACTTC.

The chain couples TRBV7-2 to TRBJ1-1; 10 nucleotides agree with TRBD1. After removal of 5 bases from V and 5 bases from J, the junction contained 8 bases not matched to a gene. The germline gives CDR1 SGHTA, CDR2 FQGNSA. The CDR3 is made up of 15 amino acids. The CDR3 DNA reads as TGTGCCAGCAGCCAGAGGACAGGGGGAGGGACTGAAGCTTTCTTT. It is translated as CASSQRTGGGTEAFF.

The chain uses TRBV7-2 and TRBJ1-2; D is unclear. Germline CDR1 and CDR2: SGHTA and FQGNSA. The CDR3 loop spans 16 amino acids. Trimming pared 0 bases from V and 4 bases from J, leaving 15 bases between. The CDR3 region is CASSLAFVGDAYGYTF. The DNA of the CDR3 is TGTGCCAGCAGCTTAGCGTTTGTCGGGGATGCCTATGGCTACACCTTC.

V gene TRBV5-6 combines with J gene TRBJ1-4; perhaps TRBD1 as D (5 bases). The CDR3 consists of 13 residues. Germline assignment: CDR1 SGHDT and CDR2 YYEEEE. Trimming removed 4 bases from V and 8 bases from J, with 12 bases in between. CDR3 region: CASSPGGGEKLFF. CDR3 DNA sequence: TGTGCCAGCAGCCCCGGGGGAGGGGAAAAACTGTTTTTT.

The chain employs TRBV7-2 and TRBJ2-5; 9 bases align to TRBD2. V was clipped by 7 bases and J by 2 bases; unmatched bases: 8. This CDR3 contains 15 residues. The germline gives CDR1 SGHTA, CDR2 FQGNSA. The CDR3 DNA reads as TGTGCCAGCAATCCGGGACTAGCAATACAAGAGACCCAGTACTTC. Protein product: CASNPGLAIQETQYF.

This chain uses TRBV28 with TRBJ2-1; 8 bases align to TRBD1. The CDR3 runs to 15 residues. Per the germline V gene, CDR1 is MDHEN and CDR2 is SYDVKM. The V segment lost 8 bases and the J segment 3 bases; nucleotides outside the gene matches: 9. The CDR3 region is CASESGQAGYNEQFF. In nucleotides, the CDR3 is TGTGCCAGCGAATCGGGACAGGCCGGCTACAATGAGCAGTTCTTC.

This clone was counted a single time. CDR3 coding DNA: TGTGCCAGTAGTATAGGTGGGGGCCCCTACAATGAGCAGTTCTTC. Its protein product is CASSIGGGPYNEQFF. The chain uses TRBV19 and TRBJ2-1, with a possible D match to TRBD1 (6 bases). Germline CDR1 and CDR2: LNHDA and SQIVND (reference sequence). The V end was cut by 1 base, the J end by 2 bases, with 9 bases between. The CDR3 contains 15 residues.

The V and J genes are TRBV28 and TRBJ1-1; weak D call: TRBD1 (6 bases). CDR1 is MDHEN, CDR2 SYDVKM, per germline. The CDR3 sequence is 15 residues long. Deletions cut 4 bases from V and 1 base from J, with 13 bases between. CDR3 residues: CASSSQWGPNTEAFF. The CDR3 bases are TGTGCCAGCAGTTCCCAGTGGGGGCCGAACACTGAAGCTTTCTTT.

This chain links TRBV5-1 with TRBJ2-1; perhaps TRBD1 as D (6 bases). This CDR3 comprises 16 residues. Trimming cost V 0 bases and J 5 bases, with 15 bases left between them. Germline V lookup: CDR1 SGHRS, CDR2 YFSETQ. CDR3 DNA sequence: TGCGCCAGCAGCTTGGGGTGGGGGCGCGGTAACAATGAGCAGTTCTTC. It specifies CASSLGWGRGNNEQFF. Supplemented by reference TRBV5-1 and TRBJ2-1, the full variable domain reads KAGVTQTPRYLIKTRGQQVTLSCSPISGHRSVSWYQQTPGQGLQFLFEYFSETQRNKGNFPGRFSGRQFSNSRSEMNVSTLELGDSALYLCASSLGWGRGNNEQFFGPGTRLTVL.

As for this clone: The sample holds other DNA sequences that translate to the same CDR3. The rearrangement links TRBV9 to TRBJ2-7; 7 bases match TRBD1. CDR1 is SGDLS, CDR2 YYNGEE, per germline. J was trimmed by 2 bases and V by 0 bases; bases with no gene match: 5. This CDR3 is built from 15 residues. The CDR3 region is CASSVGQGGTYEQYF. The CDR3 nucleotides read TGTGCCAGCAGCGTAGGACAGGGCGGTACCTACGAGCAGTACTTC.

The chain combines TRBV6-5 with TRBJ2-1; a weak D match, TRBD2 (6 bases). The CDR3 consists of 16 residues. CDR1 and CDR2 from the germline V gene are MNHEY and SVGAGI. The V gene lost 2 bases and the J gene lost 4 bases, with 15 bases spanning the gap. DNA for the CDR3: TGTGCCAGCAGTTACGTTGGCGGGATAGGATACAATGAGCAGTTCTTC. It yields the protein CASSYVGGIGYNEQFF.

The chain employs TRBV19 and TRBJ2-1; 9 bases are a match to TRBD2. Trimming took 6 bases from V and 1 from J; bases not matched to a gene: 10. This CDR3 spans 17 amino acids. The germline CDR1 and CDR2 sequences are LNHDA and SQIVND (reference sequence). As DNA, the CDR3 is TGTGCCAGTAGACGACCTCGGCGGGAGGGGTCCTACAATGAGCAGTTCTTC. Translated: CASRRPRREGSYNEQFF.

This chain links TRBV9 with TRBJ2-2, with TRBD2 matching over 7 bases. Germline-derived CDR1 and CDR2 are SGDLS and YYNGEE. The CDR3 contains 15 residues. The V gene end was trimmed by 4 bases and the J gene end by 7 bases; junction bases not matched to a gene: 10. This CDR3 reads CASSMGGLDGGELFF. CDR3 DNA sequence: TGTGCCAGCAGCATGGGCGGACTAGACGGCGGGGAGCTGTTTTTT.

This chain uses TRBV29-1 with TRBJ2-1, with TRBD2 as a possible D gene (5 bases). The CDR3 has 11 residues. V lost 8 bases to trimming and J lost 5 bases, with 10 bases between them. Looked up from germline, CDR1 is SQVTM and CDR2 is ANQGSEA. CDR3 sequence reads: CSSRTHNEQFF. CDR3 in DNA: TGCAGCTCGCGGACTCACAATGAGCAGTTCTTC.

The chain carries TRBV2 and TRBJ1-6; D is possibly TRBD1 (6 bases). V gave up 5 bases and J gave up 8 bases, with 10 bases separating them. Germline V gene sequence: CDR1 SNHLY, CDR2 FYNNEI. The CDR3 has 13 amino acids. CDR3 loop: CASSPYRDSPLHF. The CDR3 bases are TGTGCCAGCAGTCCCTACAGGGATTCACCCCTCCACTTT.